The T cell receptor beta chain under discussion was sequenced for a study of CD8 T cells in Susac syndrome. A quantity of roughly 0.5 to 1 ug RNA underwent reverse transcription using random hexamers. TCRdb reprocessed the immunoSEQ multiplex PCR reads with MiXCR, giving one entry per CDR3 protein. The data show about 300,000 distinct CDR3 sequences, around nine tenths seen once. CDR3 length: 17 residues. Germline CDR1 and CDR2: SEHNR and FQNEAQ (reference sequence). The ends lost 3 bases at V and 7 bases at J; junction bases unmatched: 14. Sequencing was performed on CD8+ T cells from PBMCs. The J gene is TRBJ2-1, the V gene TRBV7-9; 8 bases map to TRBD1. This TCR was recovered from a human donor with multiple sclerosis. The CDR3 region is CASSFPTQGALGNEQFF. The DNA for the CDR3 is TGTGCCAGCAGCTTCCCAACTCAGGGGGCGCTAGGTAATGAGCAGTTCTTC.